The entry below describes one T cell receptor beta chain. Produced via immunoSEQ multiplex PCR; TCRdb's table is partial and in-frame only. The sample lists about 230,000 clones; approximately 84% were seen once. The data originate from a study of blood T cell repertoires in COVID-19. Study-level background: T cells, B-cell-depleted T cells, or PBMCs supplied cDNA or gDNA.

Membership in each cohort depended on participant-reported clinical history. Before being deemed recovered, Cohort 3 donors had two negative PCRs, clearance, or symptom resolution. In germline, CDR1 is SGHRS, CDR2 YFSETQ. The CDR3 loop spans 15 amino acids. The V segment lost 4 bases and the J segment 5 bases; nucleotides outside the gene matches: 10. The sample was PBMCs or T cells enriched from blood (not recorded which). The gene calls are TRBV5-1 and TRBJ1-2; 8 nucleotides match TRBD1. This receptor was obtained from a man aged 60 to 75 who had recovered from COVID-19. CDR3 loop: CASSPRDRGGYGYTF. The CDR3 nucleotides read TGCGCCAGCAGCCCCCGCGACAGGGGAGGATATGGCTACACCTTC.